This T cell receptor beta chain was recorded in a study of T cells after yellow fever vaccination. At the level of the study: Where fractions had low cell numbers, libraries were prepared from them with the SMART-Seq v4 Ultra Low Input RNA kit. Points from the study as a whole: Contamination by abundant bulk-population clonotypes could be present in FACS-sorted repertoires. Subsequent to the booster, the majority of primary-vaccination clones reappeared (96% CD4, roughly 90% CD8).

The sample holds many counts of this clonotype. Its antigen remains unidentified. The trim removed 5 bases at V and 8 bases at J, leaving 8 bases unmatched. The V gene's germline CDR1 is MNHEY and CDR2 SVGEGT. The CDR3 sequence is 14 residues long. Universal primer sites and UMIs were introduced during 5'RACE template-switching synthesis of TCR cDNA. TCRdb analysed the 5' RACE reads with MiXCR anew, one entry per CDR3 protein. The sample yields under 150,000 distinct CDR3 sequences, over 7% seen once. Specimen: CD4+ T cells sorted from PBMCs, collected 5 days after the yellow fever booster vaccination. The chain couples TRBV6-2 or TRBV6-3 to TRBJ1-4, with TRBD1 identical over 7 bases. The clonotype comes from a man aged 25-45 years who received the YFV17D yellow fever vaccine. CDR3 residues: CASSGDRADEKLFF. For the CDR3, the DNA is TGTGCCAGCAGTGGAGACAGGGCGGACGAAAAACTGTTTTTT.